This TCR beta chain was identified during a study of blood T cell repertoires in COVID-19. Under the authors' procedure: Estimated nucleated cell counts came from reference gene primer amplification. Sequencing was performed with immunoSEQ multiplex PCR; in TCRdb, only in-frame clones are kept and a portion is missing. V and J calls and clone size are those listed in that table; D and trimming were worked out from the DNA. The sample records approximately 460,000 clones, roughly 87% being singletons. Seattle patient enrollment occurred during active infection, with longitudinal follow-up thereafter. The sequence was collected from a man aged 18 to 30 with COVID-19, enrolled during active disease. Sequencing input: peripheral blood.

The CDR3 spells CASSPTVSSYNSPLHF. For the CDR3, the DNA is TGCGCCAGCAGCCCTACGGTGAGCTCCTATAATTCACCCCTCCACTTT. V usage is TRBV5-1 and J usage is TRBJ1-6; D is unresolved. Germline CDR1 SGHRS, CDR2 YFSETQ. This CDR3 is 16 amino acids long. Trimming stripped 4 bases from V and 0 bases from J, with 11 bases between.